The 24 T cell receptor beta chains reported below all come from one sample, sequenced in a study of blood T cell repertoires in COVID-19. Here immunoSEQ multiplex PCR was the method, and the copy in TCRdb shows in-frame clones only, minus some. The sample yields a few hundred thousand clones, about 90% seen once. The material sequenced was PBMCs or T cells enriched from blood (not recorded which). The receptors were gathered from a young man who had recovered from COVID-19.

The rearrangement uses TRBV2 and TRBJ2-3, with 14 bases fitting TRBD2. The CDR3 runs 17 residues. The junction had 9 bases not matched to a gene; V was cut back by 6 bases and J by 4 bases. The germline CDR1 and CDR2 sequences are SNHLY and FYNNEI. For the CDR3, the DNA is TGTGCCAGCAGCTACACGGGGACTAGCGGGAGATCAGATACGCAGTATTTT. Encoded protein: CASSYTGTSGRSDTQYF.

The V call is TRBV19, the J call TRBJ1-2; 7 bases are shared with TRBD1. The V gene end was trimmed by 3 bases and the J gene end by 7 bases; junction bases not matched to a gene: 11. There are 15 residues in the CDR3. The germline V gene encodes CDR1 LNHDA and CDR2 SQIVND (reference sequence). The CDR3 protein is CASSIFAGGSGGYTF. CDR3 nucleotides: TGTGCCAGTAGTATTTTTGCAGGGGGGTCGGGTGGCTACACCTTC.

The chain has TRBV5-4 and TRBJ2-2, with D hard to call. The CDR3 is 14 residues long. The V and J ends lost 1 base and 1 base respectively, with 5 bases between them. CDR1 is SGHNT and CDR2 is YYREEE in the germline V gene (reference sequence). The DNA of the CDR3 is TGTGCCAGCAGCTTGCGTCGGAACACCGGGGAGCTGTTTTTT. Its protein product is CASSLRRNTGELFF.

The genes are TRBV28 and TRBJ1-2, with a weak D call TRBD1 (6 bases). This CDR3 is built from 13 residues. Trimming took 5 bases from V and 8 from J, leaving 15 bases between them. The germline V gene encodes CDR1 MDHEN and CDR2 SYDVKM. In nucleotides, the CDR3 is TGTGCCAGCAGTAACAGGGCGCCTCTGGGCTACACCTTC. It is translated as CASSNRAPLGYTF.

The CDR3 DNA follows: TGCGCCAGCAGCCTGGCGGGAGGTAATGAGCAGTTCTTC. Residues: CASSLAGGNEQFF. This chain connects TRBV10-2 to TRBJ2-1, with 8 bases aligning to TRBD2. CDR3 size: 13 residues. Trimming at V came to 6 bases and at J to 7 bases, leaving 5 bases not matched to a gene. Germline V gives CDR1 WSHSY, CDR2 SAAADI.

The genes are TRBV6-4 and TRBJ1-2; possible D gene TRBD1, 5 bases. The CDR3 has 11 residues. V lost 6 bases and J lost 5, with 7 bases in between. Per germline, CDR1 MRHNA and CDR2 SNTAGT. Here the CDR3 DNA reads TGTGCCAGCAGGCAGGGTTATGGCTACACCTTC. Translated, it gives CASRQGYGYTF.

The V and J genes are TRBV15 and TRBJ2-2; 8 nucleotides align to TRBD1. V shed 5 bases and J 4 bases; nucleotides not matched to a gene: 6. The CDR3 extends over 15 amino acids. The germline gives CDR1 LNHNV, CDR2 YYDKDF (reference sequence). The chain's CDR3 is CATSYRQGTTGELFF. The CDR3 DNA sequence: TGTGCCACCAGCTACCGACAGGGGACCACCGGGGAGCTGTTTTTT.

The V call is TRBV9, the J call TRBJ2-1; D might be TRBD1 (7 bases). Trimming cost V 4 bases and J 7 bases, with 18 bases left between them. CDR1 and CDR2 (germline): SGDLS, YYNGEE. The CDR3 covers 15 residues. The CDR3 DNA is TGTGCCAGCAGCCTGATGACAGGGAGGACGAATGAGCAGTTCTTC. Residues: CASSLMTGRTNEQFF.

The rearrangement uses TRBV9 and TRBJ1-3; D unclear. Per the germline V gene, CDR1 is SGDLS and CDR2 is YYNGEE. There are 16 residues in the CDR3. Trimming pared 1 base from V and 0 bases from J, leaving 11 bases between. The CDR3 here is CASSVSHSSSGNTIYF. The CDR3 nucleotides are TGTGCCAGCAGCGTATCCCACTCTAGCTCTGGAAACACCATATATTTT.

The chain carries TRBV5-1 and TRBJ2-1; TRBD2 matches at 7 bases. V shed 4 bases, J shed 5 bases, and the junction held 9 bases outside the gene matches. The V gene's germline CDR1 is SGHRS and CDR2 YFSETQ. The CDR3 covers 15 residues. The DNA of the CDR3 is TGCGCCAGCAGCCCCACCGGCGGGAGCCACAATGAGCAGTTCTTC. Amino acid sequence: CASSPTGGSHNEQFF.

The J gene is TRBJ2-5, the V gene TRBV5-1, with a tentative D call TRBD1 (6 bases). CDR1 SGHRS and CDR2 YFSETQ come from the germline V gene. There are 14 residues in the CDR3. V was trimmed by 4 bases and J by 4 bases, leaving 14 bases between them. CDR3 bases: TGCGCCAGCAGCGTAGGGGTACAGGGAGAGACCCAGTACTTC. Protein product: CASSVGVQGETQYF.

The genes are TRBV4-1 and TRBJ2-5, with no clear D. Germline values: CDR1 MGHRA, CDR2 YSYEKL. The ends were cut back, 0 bases at V and 4 bases at J, with 6 bases in the middle. The CDR3 loop spans 13 amino acids. CDR3 DNA sequence: TGCGCCAGCAGCCAAGACAGGCGAGAGACCCAGTACTTC. Its translation: CASSQDRRETQYF.

CDR3 bases: TGTGCCAGCGCGAACTATGGCTACACCTTC. Its translation: CASANYGYTF. J is TRBJ1-2 and V is TRBV28; no reliable D call. V dropped 8 bases and J dropped 2 bases, with 3 bases sitting between them. The CDR3 consists of 10 residues. CDR1 and CDR2 (germline): MDHEN, SYDVKM.

This chain joins TRBV28 and TRBJ1-2, with D possibly TRBD1 on 5 matching bases. The ends were cut back, 6 bases at V and 8 bases at J, with 13 bases in the middle. The germline V gene has CDR1 MDHEN and CDR2 SYDVKM. This CDR3 contains 12 residues. This chain's CDR3 is CASREGTGGYTF. CDR3 DNA: TGTGCCAGCAGGGAGGGGACCGGCGGCTACACCTTC.

The CDR3 region has the DNA TGTGCCAGCAGAAATGGGGGGGGGAGCAATCAGCCCCAGCATTTT. The encoded protein is CASRNGGGSNQPQHF. The V gene is TRBV28, the J gene TRBJ1-5; TRBD1 might be the D (5 bases). The CDR3 is made up of 15 amino acids. Trimming left V 6 bases short and J 1 base short, with 13 bases between. Germline assignment: CDR1 MDHEN and CDR2 SYDVKM. The full variable domain, its missing parts supplied by reference TRBV28 and TRBJ1-5, is DVKVTQSSRYLVKRTGEKVFLECVQDMDHENMFWYRQDPGLGLRLIYFSYDVKMKEKGDIPEGYSVSREKKERFSLILESASTNQTSMYLCASRNGGGSNQPQHFGDGTRLSIL.

The chain couples TRBV27 to TRBJ2-4, with 8 bases aligning to TRBD2. This CDR3 has 16 amino acids. The germline V gene has CDR1 MNHEY and CDR2 SMNVEV (reference sequence). The J segment lost 1 base and the V segment lost 4 bases, leaving 6 bases of the junction unmatched. For the CDR3, the DNA is TGTGCCAGCAGTTCCCTAGCGGGCTCGGCCAAAAACATTCAGTACTTC. Residues: CASSSLAGSAKNIQYF.

The J gene is TRBJ2-1, the V gene TRBV2, with TRBD2 as a possible D gene (6 bases). The length of the CDR3 is 16 residues. Per germline, CDR1 SNHLY and CDR2 FYNNEI. Trimming pared 3 bases from V and 0 bases from J, leaving 12 bases between. DNA for the CDR3: TGTGCCAGCAGTGATAGGAGGGTCAGCTCCTACAATGAGCAGTTCTTC. Translating gives CASSDRRVSSYNEQFF.

This rearrangement joins TRBV19 to TRBJ1-2, with D possibly TRBD1 on 6 matching bases. Germline CDR1 reads LNHDA; CDR2 reads SQIVND (reference sequence). The CDR3 extends over 13 amino acids. V lost 7 bases and J lost 11, with 20 bases in between. DNA for the CDR3: TGTGCCAGTAACGACAGGCAGGGGCCCTGGTACACCTTC. This codes for CASNDRQGPWYTF.

The V call is TRBV11-2, the J call TRBJ1-4; D is undetermined. CDR3 length equals 16 residues. CDR1 SGHAT and CDR2 FQNNGV come from the germline V gene. Deletions cut 5 bases from V and 6 bases from J, with 19 bases between. CDR3 amino acids: CASSPEIAALHEKLFF. CDR3 DNA sequence: TGTGCCAGCAGCCCCGAAATCGCCGCACTACATGAAAAACTGTTTTTT.

J is TRBJ1-5 and V is TRBV27; D might be TRBD1 (5 bases). The ends were cut back, 6 bases at V and 4 bases at J, with 13 bases in the middle. Looked up from germline, CDR1 is MNHEY and CDR2 is SMNVEV (reference sequence). The CDR3 has 14 residues. The CDR3 DNA reads as TGTGCCAGCAGGGAGGGGTATGGTAATCAGCCCCAGCATTTT. The encoded protein is CASREGYGNQPQHF.

This chain connects TRBV27 to TRBJ1-2; 7 bases align to TRBD1. V shed 5 bases, J shed 2 bases, and the junction held 11 bases outside the gene matches. CDR1 is MNHEY and CDR2 is SMNVEV in the germline V gene (reference sequence). The CDR3 totals 16 residues. CDR3 sequence (DNA): TGTGCCAGCAGTCCGCGACAGGGAAAGGTAAACTATGGCTACACCTTC. Translated, it gives CASSPRQGKVNYGYTF.

With regard to this clone: One end of the junction varies from germline; a read error may be responsible. The chain uses TRBV7-2 and TRBJ2-1; D not certain. This CDR3 is 12 amino acids long. CDR1 is SGHTA, CDR2 FQGNSA, per germline. The CDR3 DNA is TGTGCCAGCAGCTTAGACAACCTGAGACTGGTCTTC. Translation: CASSLDNLRLVF.

The rearrangement joins TRBV4-1 to TRBJ1-6; TRBD1 is a possible D gene (6 bases). CDR1 is MGHRA, CDR2 YSYEKL, per germline. The CDR3 totals 15 residues. The V and J ends lost 3 bases and 8 bases respectively, with 14 bases between them. CDR3 sequence reads: CASSQQEQGYSPLHF. The CDR3 region has the DNA TGCGCCAGCAGCCAGCAGGAACAGGGATATTCACCCCTCCACTTT.

This clone occurred a few times. The chain recombines TRBV19 with TRBJ2-7; D perhaps matches TRBD1 (6 bases). The CDR3 contains 14 residues. Germline V gene lookup returns CDR1 LNHDA and CDR2 SQIVND (reference sequence). Trimming removed 1 base at V and 2 bases at J, with 9 bases between. The CDR3 is CASSIGGQTYEQYF. CDR3 in DNA: TGTGCCAGTAGTATAGGGGGACAAACCTACGAGCAGTACTTC.